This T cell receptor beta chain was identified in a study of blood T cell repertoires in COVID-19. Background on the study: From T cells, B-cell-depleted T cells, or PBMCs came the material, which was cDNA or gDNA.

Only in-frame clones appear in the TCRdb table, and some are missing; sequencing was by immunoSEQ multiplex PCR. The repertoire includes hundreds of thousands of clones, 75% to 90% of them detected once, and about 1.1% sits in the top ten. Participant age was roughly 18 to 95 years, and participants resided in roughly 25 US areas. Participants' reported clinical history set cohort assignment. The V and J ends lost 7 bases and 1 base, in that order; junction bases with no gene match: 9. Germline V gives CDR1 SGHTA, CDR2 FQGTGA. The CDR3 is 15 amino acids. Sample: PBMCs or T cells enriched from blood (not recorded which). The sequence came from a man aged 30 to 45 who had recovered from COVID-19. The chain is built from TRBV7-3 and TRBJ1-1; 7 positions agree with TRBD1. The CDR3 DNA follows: TGTGCCAGCAAAGCTTCCGGGACAGCGAACACTGAAGCTTTCTTT. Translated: CASKASGTANTEAFF.